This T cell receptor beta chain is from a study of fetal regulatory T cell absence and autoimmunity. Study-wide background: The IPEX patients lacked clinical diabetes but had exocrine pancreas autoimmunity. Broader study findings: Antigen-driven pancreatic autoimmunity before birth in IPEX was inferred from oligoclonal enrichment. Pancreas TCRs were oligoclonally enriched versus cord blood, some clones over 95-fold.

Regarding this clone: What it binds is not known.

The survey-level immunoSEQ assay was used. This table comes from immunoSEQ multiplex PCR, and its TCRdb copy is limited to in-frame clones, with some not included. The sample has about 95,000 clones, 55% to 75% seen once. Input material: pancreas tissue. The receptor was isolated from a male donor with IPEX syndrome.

CDR3 sequence: CASSFSRDTQYF. The CDR3 nucleotides read TGTGCCAGCAGCTTCTCCAGAGATACGCAGTATTTT. The chain carries TRBV7-2 and TRBJ2-3, with no clear D. The germline gives CDR1 SGHTA, CDR2 FQGNSA. V lost 3 bases to trimming and J lost 5 bases, with 6 bases between them. CDR3 length: 12 amino acids.